The 24 T cell receptor beta chains below were found in one sample sequenced in a study of T cell changes during pregnancy in multiple sclerosis. Libraries were prepared by immunoSEQ multiplex PCR; TCRdb keeps only in-frame clonotypes and omits some of them. The sample has 56,000 or so clones; approximately 90% are singletons. The sequencing used peripheral blood, collected in the first trimester of pregnancy. The origin of the receptors is a female donor in good health, enrolled as a control in a pregnancy study.

This chain connects TRBV6-5 to TRBJ1-5; a possible D gene is TRBD1 (5 bases). The CDR3 loop spans 12 amino acids. Trimming took 4 bases from V and 5 from J, leaving 6 bases between them. The germline gives CDR1 MNHEY, CDR2 SVGAGI. As DNA, the CDR3 is TGTGCCAGCAGTTTCAGGGATCAGCCCCAGCATTTT. Translated, it gives CASSFRDQPQHF.

The rearrangement uses TRBV10-1 and TRBJ2-7, with 10 bases fitting TRBD1. This CDR3 contains 18 residues. Germline V CDR1 and CDR2: WNHNN, SYGVQD (reference sequence). Trimming removed 2 bases from V and 5 bases from J; junction bases left unmatched: 15. As DNA, the CDR3 is TGCGCCAGCAGTGAGAATCCCGTCCGGGACAGGGGACTAGACGAGCAGTACTTC. The encoded protein is CASSENPVRDRGLDEQYF.

The chain has TRBV29-1 and TRBJ2-1; TRBD1 matches at 7 bases. Trimming took 5 bases from V and 4 from J; bases not matched to a gene: 5. The CDR3 loop spans 13 amino acids. CDR1 and CDR2 (germline): SQVTM, ANQGSEA. The CDR3 is CSVPGTDYNEQFF. CDR3 nucleotide sequence: TGCAGCGTTCCAGGGACAGATTACAATGAGCAGTTCTTC.

V gene TRBV10-2 combines with J gene TRBJ1-5, with TRBD1 matching over 8 bases. With V trimmed by 8 bases and J by 6 bases, 6 bases remained unmatched. The CDR3 is 13 residues long. Germline V gene lookup returns CDR1 WSHSY and CDR2 SAAADI. CDR3 DNA: TGCGCCAGCGCAGGGGGCTCTCGTCAGCCCCAGCATTTT. As protein: CASAGGSRQPQHF.

V and J are TRBV7-9 and TRBJ2-7; D perhaps matches TRBD1 (5 bases). Germline loops: CDR1 SEHNR, CDR2 FQNEAQ (reference sequence). The CDR3 consists of 13 residues. Trimming stripped 0 bases from V and 6 bases from J, with 9 bases between. The CDR3 bases are TGTGCCAGCAGCTTAGCCTGGGGCTCCGAGCAGTACTTC. Translated, it gives CASSLAWGSEQYF.

This sequence joins TRBV7-8 and TRBJ2-5; no firm D call. CDR3 length: 13 residues. Germline assignment: CDR1 SGHVS and CDR2 FQNEAQ. Trimming removed 4 bases from V and 1 base from J, with 7 bases in between. The CDR3, as DNA: TGTGCCAGCAGCTCTAGAAGCCAAGAGACCCAGTACTTC. It is translated as CASSSRSQETQYF.

This clone appeared a few times. The chain employs TRBV10-3 and TRBJ2-1, with 10 bases lining up with TRBD1. Germline lookup yields CDR1 ENHRY and CDR2 SYGVKD. V was pared by 9 bases and J by 8 bases, with 10 bases of the junction left unmatched. This CDR3 has 14 residues. As DNA, the CDR3 is TGTGCCATGTCGAGGACAGGGGGTCTCGATGAGCAGTTCTTC. It codes for CAMSRTGGLDEQFF.

A few counts support this clone. This sequence joins TRBV6-1 and TRBJ2-2; TRBD1 agrees at 10 bases. CDR1 and CDR2 from the germline V gene are MNHNS and SASEGT. This CDR3 has 15 amino acids. V shed 11 bases and J 8 bases; nucleotides not matched to a gene: 14. This CDR3 is CAGGTGTGEVGELFF. Here the CDR3 DNA reads TGTGCCGGCGGGACCGGGACAGGGGAAGTTGGGGAGCTGTTTTTT.

The CDR3 coding sequence is TGTGCCAGCAGCTTAGGGACAGGGGCCTTAAGCAATCAGCCCCAGCATTTT. It codes for CASSLGTGALSNQPQHF. The chain is built from TRBV11-2 and TRBJ1-5, with 9 positions matching TRBD1. J lost 1 base, V lost 1 base, and 5 bases had no gene match. Germline values: CDR1 SGHAT, CDR2 FQNNGV. The CDR3 totals 17 residues.

This clone occurred once. The chain carries TRBV5-8 and TRBJ1-4; D ambiguous. Looked up from germline, CDR1 is SGHTS and CDR2 is YDEGEE. V lost 6 bases to trimming and J lost 4 bases, with 13 bases between them. CDR3 length: 14 residues. The CDR3 sequence is CASTLRGFNEKLFF. DNA of the CDR3: TGTGCCAGCACCCTTCGAGGGTTTAATGAAAAACTGTTTTTT.

The chain combines TRBV6-5 with TRBJ2-2; possibly TRBD1 for D (6 bases). Germline loops: CDR1 MNHEY, CDR2 SVGAGI. The germline V and J ends were trimmed by 5 bases and 2 bases, with 9 bases remaining between them. The CDR3 loop spans 14 amino acids. DNA for the CDR3: TGTGCCAGCAGTGACAGGCGCAACACCGGGGAGCTGTTTTTT. This sequence encodes CASSDRRNTGELFF.

The V gene is TRBV7-2, the J gene TRBJ2-5, with TRBD2 matching 9 bases. The CDR3 spans 17 residues. V was clipped by 1 base and J by 5 bases; unmatched bases: 11. Germline V gene data show CDR1 as SGHTA and CDR2 as FQGNSA. The CDR3 nucleotides are TGTGCCAGCAGCTTAGTTCTAGCGGGGATCCTGCCCGAGACCCAGTACTTC. This translates into CASSLVLAGILPETQYF. The full variable domain, its missing parts supplied by reference TRBV7-2 and TRBJ2-5, is GAGVSQSPSNKVTEKGKDVELRCDPISGHTALYWYRQSLGQGLEFLIYFQGNSAPDKSGLPSDRFSAERTGGSVSTLTIQRTQQEDSAVYLCASSLVLAGILPETQYFGPGTRLLVL.

This chain links TRBV5-1 with TRBJ2-7, with TRBD1 as a possible D gene (5 bases). The ends were cut back, 3 bases at V and 2 bases at J, with 9 bases in the middle. Per germline, CDR1 SGHRS and CDR2 YFSETQ. This CDR3 is 13 amino acids long. CDR3 sequence (DNA): TGCGCCAGCAGCTCCGACAGACCCTACGAGCAGTACTTC. The encoded protein is CASSSDRPYEQYF.

V usage is TRBV9 and J usage is TRBJ2-3, with 10 bases that match TRBD2. This CDR3 is 17 amino acids long. Germline trimming cut 2 bases from V and 2 bases from J; bases unmatched to any gene: 8. Germline V gene lookup returns CDR1 SGDLS and CDR2 YYNGEE. The CDR3 nucleotides are TGTGCCAGCAGCGTCTTTCCCGGACTAGCGGACACAGATACGCAGTATTTT. Protein: CASSVFPGLADTDTQYF.

Regarding this clone: Mismatch with germline at one junction end may stem from a read error. The V and J genes are TRBV7-7 and TRBJ2-3, with D hard to call. CDR1 SSHAT and CDR2 FNYEAQ come from the germline V gene (reference sequence). CDR3 size: 13 residues. The CDR3 sequence is CASSLALSDTQYF. The CDR3, as DNA: TGTGCTAGCAGCTTAGCTCTATCTGATACGCAGTATTTT.

The chain recombines TRBV10-3 with TRBJ2-1, with 9 bases that match TRBD2. Germline CDR1 reads ENHRY; CDR2 reads SYGVKD. Trimming cost V 8 bases and J 14 bases; bases outside gene matches: 7. The CDR3 covers 11 residues. DNA of the CDR3: TGTGCCATCGACGCGGGGGGGCTTAAGTTCTTC. As protein: CAIDAGGLKFF.

The chain recombines TRBV10-2 with TRBJ2-2, with D uncertain. This CDR3 comprises 18 residues. The germline gives CDR1 WSHSY, CDR2 SAAADI. Trimming left V 3 bases short and J 2 bases short, with 19 bases between. The CDR3 bases are TGCGCCAGCAGTGATTTGGCAGGCAGCTTACGAAACACCGGGGAGCTGTTTTTT. Its protein is CASSDLAGSLRNTGELFF.

V and J are TRBV27 and TRBJ2-3, with 8 bases identical to TRBD1. The CDR3 spans 14 residues. After removal of 5 bases from V and 4 bases from J, the junction contained 5 bases not matched to a gene. CDR1 is MNHEY and CDR2 is SMNVEV in the germline V gene (reference sequence). This CDR3 reads CASSLRGRADTQYF. CDR3 DNA: TGTGCCAGCAGTCTCAGGGGGCGAGCAGATACGCAGTATTTT.

This chain links TRBV10-3 with TRBJ2-2; D not resolved. This CDR3 region has 14 residues. CDR1 and CDR2 from the germline V gene are ENHRY and SYGVKD. Trimming left V 5 bases short and J 1 base short, with 8 bases between. The CDR3 reads CAISPEVNTGELFF. CDR3 coding DNA: TGTGCCATCAGTCCAGAAGTGAACACCGGGGAGCTGTTTTTT.

The chain couples TRBV9 to TRBJ1-3, with D possibly TRBD1 on 6 matching bases. The CDR3 is 16 amino acids. V lost 3 bases to trimming and J lost 4 bases, with 17 bases between them. CDR1 is SGDLS and CDR2 is YYNGEE in the germline V gene. DNA for the CDR3: TGTGCCAGCAGCGCCGACAGGCAGAACCTCGGAAACACCATATATTTT. Residues: CASSADRQNLGNTIYF.

The CDR3 nucleotides read TGTGCCAGCAGCTCCGGAGGGGGCAGGGGACGTTCACCCCTCCACTTT. Translating it yields CASSSGGGRGRSPLHF. The chain joins TRBV7-2 to TRBJ1-6; 7 nucleotides line up with TRBD1. Germline CDR1 reads SGHTA; CDR2 reads FQGNSA. The CDR3 covers 16 residues. Trimming at V came to 4 bases and at J to 9 bases, leaving 12 bases not matched to a gene.

This clone was seen more than once but under ten times. The chain links TRBV7-9 to TRBJ1-2; 7 nucleotides match TRBD1. CDR1 SEHNR and CDR2 FQNEAQ come from the germline V gene (reference sequence). This CDR3 contains 13 residues. V dropped 8 bases and J dropped 3; count of bases not matched to a gene: 6. In nucleotides, the CDR3 is TGTGCCAGCCGGCAGGGGGAGGACTATGGCTACACCTTC. Translation gives CASRQGEDYGYTF.

The chain employs TRBV18 and TRBJ2-7; 11 bases align to TRBD1. The CDR3 is 14 amino acids. J lost 7 bases, V lost 6 bases, and 8 bases had no gene match. The germline CDR1 and CDR2 sequences are KGHSH and LQKENI. This CDR3 is CASSRGQGAWEQYF. CDR3 nucleotide sequence: TGTGCCAGCTCCCGTGGACAGGGGGCATGGGAGCAGTACTTC.

CDR3 DNA: TGTGCCAGCAGCCAACGAGGCGACTACGAGCAGTACTTC. Protein product: CASSQRGDYEQYF. This rearrangement joins TRBV7-9 to TRBJ2-7, with no clear D. This CDR3 contains 13 residues. V gave up 5 bases and J gave up 3 bases, with 11 bases separating them. CDR1 and CDR2 (germline): SEHNR, FQNEAQ (reference sequence).